One and the same sample provided the 20 T cell receptor beta chains below, sequenced in a study of T-cell reconstitution after alpha-beta-depleted transplantation in children. Molecular barcoding with unique molecular identifiers was used for the TCRbeta library. TCRdb reprocessed the PCR reads via MiXCR and lists one record per CDR3 protein. Seen here are under 450,000 distinct CDR3 sequences, 15% to 20% observed once, and the top ten hold roughly 29%. The sequenced sample was PBMCs, mostly from graft donor cells, obtained 360 days after TCRalphabeta/CD19-depleted stem cell transplant. The receptor source for this set is a boy under three years old who had a stem cell transplant for Wiskott-Aldrich syndrome, so the T cells may come from the graft donor.

Ten or more counts support this clonotype. The V gene is TRBV20-1, the J gene TRBJ1-1, with D uncertain. V was trimmed by 1 base and J by 1 base, leaving 7 bases between them. Germline V gene data show CDR1 as DFQATT and CDR2 as SNEGSKA (reference sequence). This CDR3 contains 13 residues. The CDR3 bases are TGCAGTGCTAGAGTGGTCAGGAACACTGAAGCTTTCTTT. This codes for CSARVVRNTEAFF.

The V gene is TRBV29-1, the J gene TRBJ2-3; 8 bases align to TRBD1. V dropped 5 bases and J dropped 4; count of bases not matched to a gene: 14. CDR1 and CDR2 from the germline V gene are SQVTM and ANQGSEA. CDR3 length equals 16 residues. In nucleotides, the CDR3 is TGCAGCGTTATGCCTAGGACAGGGAGTAAGGCAGATACGCAGTATTTT. Translated: CSVMPRTGSKADTQYF.

The chain is built from TRBV7-9 and TRBJ2-1; TRBD2 matches at 8 bases. The V segment lost 3 bases and the J segment 6 bases; nucleotides outside the gene matches: 10. Germline CDR1 reads SEHNR; CDR2 reads FQNEAQ (reference sequence). CDR3 length equals 16 residues. CDR3 residues: CASSFYLSSGSNEQFF. The CDR3 bases are TGTGCCAGCAGCTTTTATTTATCTAGCGGGTCCAATGAGCAGTTCTTC.

The chain has TRBV27 and TRBJ2-1; possibly TRBD2 for D (5 bases). Germline-derived CDR1 and CDR2 are MNHEY and SMNVEV (reference sequence). V was pared by 4 bases and J by 10 bases, with 11 bases between. The CDR3 has 12 amino acids. In DNA form, the CDR3 reads TGTGCCAGCAGTTCCCCGGGGATCGAGCAGTTCTTC. Its protein product is CASSSPGIEQFF.

V and J are TRBV4-3 and TRBJ2-1, with no clear D. Germline CDR1 is LGHNA and CDR2 is YSLEER. The CDR3 is 13 residues long. Trimming removed 0 bases from V and 12 bases from J, with 12 bases in between. As DNA, the CDR3 is TGCGCCAGCAGCCAAGATCCAGTAGCTGGGCAGTTCTTC. It is translated as CASSQDPVAGQFF.

This clonotype was detected a few times. The chain links TRBV20-1 to TRBJ2-3; a weak D match, TRBD2 (6 bases). Trimming pared 4 bases from V and 0 bases from J, leaving 14 bases between. This CDR3 region has 15 residues. Per germline, CDR1 DFQATT and CDR2 SNEGSKA (reference sequence). The CDR3 sequence is CSATILASSTDTQYF. The CDR3 nucleotides read TGCAGTGCTACGATTCTAGCGTCTAGCACAGATACGCAGTATTTT.

This chain uses TRBV5-1 with TRBJ2-6, with 9 bases matching TRBD1. Germline V lookup: CDR1 SGHRS, CDR2 YFSETQ. The CDR3 runs to 18 residues. V shed 4 bases, J shed 0 bases, and the junction held 8 bases outside the gene matches. CDR3 sequence reads: CASSARDRVTSGANVLTF. In DNA form, the CDR3 reads TGCGCCAGCAGCGCCCGGGACAGGGTCACCTCTGGGGCCAACGTCCTGACTTTC.

This clonotype has only a few counts. The V call is TRBV12-3 or TRBV12-4, the J call TRBJ1-2, with TRBD1 matching over 10 bases. V shed 6 bases, J shed 8 bases, and the junction held 9 bases outside the gene matches. The CDR3 has 14 residues. CDR3: CASRLTGTGDGYTF. DNA of the CDR3: TGTGCCAGCAGACTAACCGGGACAGGGGACGGCTACACCTTC.

This chain links TRBV7-9 with TRBJ2-7, with D perhaps given as TRBD1 or TRBD2 (5 bases each). The CDR3 is 13 residues long. The ends were cut back, 5 bases at V and 2 bases at J, with 10 bases in the middle. CDR1 and CDR2 from the germline V gene are SEHNR and FQNEAQ (reference sequence). The CDR3 spells CASSHLGAYEQYF. The DNA of the CDR3 is TGTGCCAGCAGCCACCTGGGGGCCTACGAGCAGTACTTC.

This clonotype was seen a handful of times. This chain connects TRBV4-1 to TRBJ2-7, with TRBD1 matching over 9 bases. Germline assignment: CDR1 MGHRA and CDR2 YSYEKL. The CDR3 is 15 amino acids. Trimming removed 4 bases from V and 4 bases from J; junction bases left unmatched: 8. The CDR3 DNA follows: TGCGCCAGCAGCCTACAGGGGGCGCGAGGGTACGAGCAGTACTTC. Its protein product is CASSLQGARGYEQYF.

This clonotype was seen a handful of times. V and J are TRBV2 and TRBJ2-7; 13 bases agree with TRBD2. The CDR3 sequence is 15 residues long. V lost 6 bases and J lost 2; bases outside the gene matches: 4. Germline assignment: CDR1 SNHLY and CDR2 FYNNEI. CDR3 sequence: CASSAGLAGAYEQYF. For the CDR3, the DNA is TGTGCCAGCAGCGCCGGACTAGCGGGGGCCTACGAGCAGTACTTC.

This chain connects TRBV24-1 to TRBJ2-7; D is perhaps TRBD1 (5 bases). Germline CDR1 and CDR2: KGHDR and SFDVKD. The V end was cut by 2 bases, the J end by 3 bases, with 16 bases between. The CDR3 totals 16 residues. Written as DNA, the CDR3 is TGTGCCACCAGTGATTCTAGGGGCGCAAGTATCTACGAGCAGTACTTC. This codes for CATSDSRGASIYEQYF.

This chain uses TRBV4-1 with TRBJ2-1; D gene unclear. CDR1 is MGHRA and CDR2 is YSYEKL in the germline V gene. The CDR3 extends over 16 amino acids. Trimming stripped 0 bases from V and 0 bases from J, with 9 bases between. The CDR3 DNA follows: TGCGCCAGCAGCCAAGAATCCCCGAGCTCCTACAATGAGCAGTTCTTC. Amino acid sequence: CASSQESPSSYNEQFF.

The rearrangement uses TRBV24-1 and TRBJ2-1; 8 nucleotides match TRBD2. Germline V gives CDR1 KGHDR, CDR2 SFDVKD. CDR3 size: 15 residues. With V trimmed by 10 bases and J by 6 bases, 13 bases remained unmatched. This chain's CDR3 is CATASGTSSSNEQFF. CDR3 nucleotides: TGTGCCACAGCTTCCGGGACTAGTAGTTCCAATGAGCAGTTCTTC.

This clonotype was counted between two and nine times. V is TRBV18 and J is TRBJ2-5; the match to TRBD1 covers 7 bases. Germline CDR1 and CDR2: KGHSH and LQKENI. This CDR3 has 11 residues. With 8 bases clipped from V and 4 bases from J, the junction kept 1 base outside the gene matches. CDR3 region: CASGQVETQYF. CDR3 nucleotide sequence: TGTGCCAGCGGACAGGTAGAGACCCAGTACTTC. The whole variable domain, filled in from reference TRBV18 and TRBJ2-5, reads NAGVMQNPRHLVRRRGQEARLRCSPMKGHSHVYWYRQLPEEGLKFMVYLQKENIIDESGMPKERFSAEFPKEGPSILRIQQVVRGDSAAYFCASGQVETQYFGPGTRLLVL.

The sample holds many counts of this clonotype. This sequence joins TRBV5-1 and TRBJ2-3; the match to TRBD2 covers 9 bases. Trimming cost V 7 bases and J 2 bases; bases outside gene matches: 5. Germline assignment: CDR1 SGHRS and CDR2 YFSETQ. The CDR3 length is 14 residues. This CDR3 reads CASGVAGVTDTQYF. The CDR3, as DNA: TGCGCCAGCGGGGTAGCGGGGGTCACAGATACGCAGTATTTT.

The chain carries TRBV7-9 and TRBJ2-6; D may be TRBD1 (5 bases). In germline, CDR1 is SEHNR, CDR2 FQNEAQ (reference sequence). The ends were cut back, 2 bases at V and 3 bases at J, with 11 bases in the middle. The CDR3 is 16 amino acids. This CDR3 is CASSLRVGDGANVLTF. CDR3 in DNA: TGTGCCAGCAGCTTACGAGTAGGGGATGGGGCCAACGTCCTGACTTTC.

This clonotype was found many times. V gene TRBV9 combines with J gene TRBJ2-7; D is possibly TRBD1 (5 bases). Trimming pared 3 bases from V and 4 bases from J, leaving 20 bases between. CDR1 and CDR2 (germline): SGDLS, YYNGEE. The CDR3 runs 16 residues. For the CDR3, the DNA is TGTGCCAGCAGCGCTCAAGGGGCAACACCTCTTTACGAGCAGTACTTC. This encodes CASSAQGATPLYEQYF.

This clonotype was detected a few times. This chain joins TRBV4-3 and TRBJ1-1; no firm D call. This CDR3 region has 16 residues. Germline V gene lookup returns CDR1 LGHNA and CDR2 YSLEER. The germline V and J ends were trimmed by 0 bases and 3 bases, with 14 bases remaining between them. CDR3 nucleotide sequence: TGCGCCAGCAGCCAAGAAAGTCTATATAGGCACACTGAAGCTTTCTTT. Protein sequence: CASSQESLYRHTEAFF.

This clonotype was detected only a few times. This chain's CDR3 is CASSLVAARNEQFF. DNA for the CDR3: TGCGCCAGCAGCTTGGTTGCCGCGAGGAATGAGCAGTTCTTC. The chain joins TRBV5-1 to TRBJ2-1; no firm D call. This CDR3 is 14 amino acids long. CDR1 is SGHRS and CDR2 is YFSETQ in the germline V gene. V lost 0 bases and J 7 bases, leaving 11 bases between the germline ends. The variable domain in full, completed from reference TRBV5-1 and TRBJ2-1, reads KAGVTQTPRYLIKTRGQQVTLSCSPISGHRSVSWYQQTPGQGLQFLFEYFSETQRNKGNFPGRFSGRQFSNSRSEMNVSTLELGDSALYLCASSLVAARNEQFFGPGTRLTVL.